A single TCR beta chain is shown here with its context. Its antigen is unknown. Base qualities were left out, and no much larger clone turns up one base away. Based on the germline V gene, the CDR1 and CDR2 sequences are MNHEY and SVGAGI. Its CDR3 holds 13 amino acids, cysteine through phenylalanine. Only CDR3 DNA is held: 39 bases, read in frame from base 1. V lost 4 bases and J lost 2 bases; the stretch between them is 9 bases long. The library was prepared using the immunoSEQ multiplex PCR assay. Rearranged TCR beta chain sequences were amplified using the hsTCRB Kit according to the manufacturer's protocol. An Illumina MiSeq was used to sequence the TCRB libraries. As for the original processing: Demultiplexing, trimming and gene mapping were performed with the kit vendor's proprietary platform. Entries here come from immuneACCESS through TCRdb and include only in-frame sequences with V and J called. Some clones fail to appear in such tables; in the studies checked, an unresolved V gene covers under half of the shortfall, and the cause of the remainder is unknown. The DNA was the basis for D and trimming; V, J and clone size are from that table. In all, the sample holds 85,000 to 100,000 clones, and roughly 90% of those were seen once. Under 0.7% of the sample belongs to the ten largest clones.

The sample originates from a study of a mutant IDH1 vaccine in newly diagnosed glioma (dated by TCRdb to the early 2020s). Background on the whole study: Of the approximately 30 treated patients, around 60% were male and about 40% were female, and a mean age of approximately 40 years was recorded. Longitudinal TCRB deep sequencing was done for 25 treated patients, wherever samples were available for exploratory analyses. Prior to enrollment, patients had been given standard therapy consisting of radiotherapy alone, temozolomide alone, or radiochemotherapy with temozolomide, with the combination given to most patients. Peripheral blood was drawn at six visits: V03 (baseline), V05, V07, V10, V12 and V13.

Overall study results and their limits: Across multiple MHC alleles, vaccine-induced immune responses were seen in about 93% of patients. The authors noted that analyses of patient blood samples could not be reproduced because of sample limitations. Changes in the top peripheral T cell clonotypes picked up by TCRB sequencing did not appear to be linked to pseudoprogression. Availability determined which PBMC samples were chosen for TCRB deep sequencing.

The sample's time point label, decoded: baseline, week 1 (first vaccination visit). Interpreted using the paper, the treatment or condition label stands for: pre-vaccination baseline after standard-of-care therapy. All donors had newly diagnosed IDH1-mutant astrocytomas of WHO grade 3 or 4 that showed loss of nuclear ATRX. The samples were drawn from NOA16, a multicentre, single-arm, open-label phase I trial in Germany that tested a mutant IDH1 peptide vaccine in humans for the first time. Blood drawn at visit V03 was used as the baseline sample for immunogenicity testing. The DNeasy Blood and Tissue Kit was used to extract genomic DNA from EDTA blood for TCRB sequencing.

The chain is made from TRBV6-5 and TRBJ2-7; the D gene is possibly TRBD1 or TRBD2, with 5 bases matching each. The sample consisted of PBMCs, taken from a glioma patient treated with radiotherapy, temozolomide or both. The receptor comes from a woman in her 50s with glioma. The DNA reads TGTGCCAGCAGTTCGGGACGTACCTACGAGCAGTACTTC. Translated, it reads CASSSGRTYEQYF.